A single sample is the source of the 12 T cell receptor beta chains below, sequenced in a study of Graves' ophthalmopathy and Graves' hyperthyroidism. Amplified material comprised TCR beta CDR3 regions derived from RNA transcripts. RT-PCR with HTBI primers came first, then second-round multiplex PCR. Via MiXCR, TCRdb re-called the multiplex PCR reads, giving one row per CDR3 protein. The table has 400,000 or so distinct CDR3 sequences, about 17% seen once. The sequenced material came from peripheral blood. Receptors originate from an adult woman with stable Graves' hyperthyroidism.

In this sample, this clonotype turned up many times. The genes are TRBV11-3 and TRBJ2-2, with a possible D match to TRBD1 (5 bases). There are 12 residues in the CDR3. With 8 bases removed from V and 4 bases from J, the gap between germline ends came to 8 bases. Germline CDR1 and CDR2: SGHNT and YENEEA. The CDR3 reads CASGTGTGELFF. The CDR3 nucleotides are TGTGCCAGCGGAACAGGCACCGGGGAGCTGTTTTTT.

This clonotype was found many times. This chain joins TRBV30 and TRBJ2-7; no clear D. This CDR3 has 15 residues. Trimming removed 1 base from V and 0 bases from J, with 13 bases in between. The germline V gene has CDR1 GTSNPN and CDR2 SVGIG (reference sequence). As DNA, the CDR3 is TGTGCCTGGAGTGAGGACGGAGACCTCTCCTACGAGCAGTACTTC. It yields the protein CAWSEDGDLSYEQYF.

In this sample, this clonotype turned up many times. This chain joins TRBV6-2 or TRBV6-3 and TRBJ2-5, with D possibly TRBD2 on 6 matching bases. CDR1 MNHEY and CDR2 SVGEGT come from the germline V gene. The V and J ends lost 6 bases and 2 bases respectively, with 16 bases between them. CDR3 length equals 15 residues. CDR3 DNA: TGTGCCAGCAGCGCCTTCGGGGGAAAACAAGAGACCCAGTACTTC. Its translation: CASSAFGGKQETQYF.

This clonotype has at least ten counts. CDR3 nucleotides: TGTGCCAGCAGTGACGGGACAGGGTGGAATCAGCCCCAGCATTTT. Translating it yields CASSDGTGWNQPQHF. The rearrangement uses TRBV2 and TRBJ1-5, with 9 positions matching TRBD1. The J segment lost 4 bases and the V segment lost 3 bases, leaving 4 bases of the junction unmatched. In germline, CDR1 is SNHLY, CDR2 FYNNEI. The CDR3 is made up of 15 amino acids.

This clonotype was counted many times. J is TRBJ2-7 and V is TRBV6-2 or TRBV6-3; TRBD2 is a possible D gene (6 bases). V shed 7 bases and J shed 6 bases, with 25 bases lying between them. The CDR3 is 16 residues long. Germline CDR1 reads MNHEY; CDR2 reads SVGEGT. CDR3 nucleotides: TGTGCCAGCAAGGCCCTCGGGGGACGAGAAGCGGCCGAGCAGTACTTC. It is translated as CASKALGGREAAEQYF.

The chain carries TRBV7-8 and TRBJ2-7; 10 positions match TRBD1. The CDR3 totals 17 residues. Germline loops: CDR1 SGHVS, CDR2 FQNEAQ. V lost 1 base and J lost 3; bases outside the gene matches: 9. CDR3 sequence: CASSLEGFGTGVYEQYF. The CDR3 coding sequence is TGTGCCAGCAGCTTAGAAGGGTTCGGGACAGGGGTCTACGAGCAGTACTTC.

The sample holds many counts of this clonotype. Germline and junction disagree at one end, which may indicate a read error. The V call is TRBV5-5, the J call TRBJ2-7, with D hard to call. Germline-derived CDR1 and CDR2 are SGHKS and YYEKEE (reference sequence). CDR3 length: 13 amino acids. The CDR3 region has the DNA TGTGCCAGCAGCTTGATCGAAGCCTCCGAGCAGTATTTC. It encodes CASSLIEASEQYF.

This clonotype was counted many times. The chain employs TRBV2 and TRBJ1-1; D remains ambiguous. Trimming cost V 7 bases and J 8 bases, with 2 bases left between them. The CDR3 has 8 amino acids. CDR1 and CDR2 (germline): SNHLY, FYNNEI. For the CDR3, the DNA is TGTGCCAGCACGGAAGCTTTCTTT. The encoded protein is CASTEAFF.

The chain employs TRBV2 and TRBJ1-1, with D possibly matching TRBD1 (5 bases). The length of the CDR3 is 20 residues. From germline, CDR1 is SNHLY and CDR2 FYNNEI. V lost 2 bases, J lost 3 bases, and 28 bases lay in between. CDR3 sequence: CASSEIRLLNRGAGDTEAFF. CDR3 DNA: TGTGCCAGCAGTGAAATACGCCTTCTAAACAGAGGGGCGGGGGACACTGAAGCTTTCTTT.

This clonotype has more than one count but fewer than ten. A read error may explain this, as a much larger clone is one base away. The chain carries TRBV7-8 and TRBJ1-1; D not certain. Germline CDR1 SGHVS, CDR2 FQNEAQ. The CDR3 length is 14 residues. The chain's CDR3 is CASSLLNMNTEACF. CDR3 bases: TGTGCCAGCAGCTTACTGAACATGAACACTGAAGCTTGCTTT.

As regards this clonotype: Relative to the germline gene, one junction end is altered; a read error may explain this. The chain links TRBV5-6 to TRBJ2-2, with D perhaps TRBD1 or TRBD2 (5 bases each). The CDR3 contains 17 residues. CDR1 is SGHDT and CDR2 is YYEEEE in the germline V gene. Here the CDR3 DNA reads TGTGCCAGCACCTTGAGGGTACGCCAGGGTAGGGCCGGGGAGCTGTTTTTT. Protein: CASTLRVRQGRAGELFF.

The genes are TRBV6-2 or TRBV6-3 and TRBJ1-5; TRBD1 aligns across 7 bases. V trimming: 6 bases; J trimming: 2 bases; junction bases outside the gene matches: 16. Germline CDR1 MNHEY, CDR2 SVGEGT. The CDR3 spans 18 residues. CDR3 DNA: TGTGCCAGCAGCCAACGTCGACAGGGAGTAACCGGCAATCAGCCCCAGCATTTT. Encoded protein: CASSQRRQGVTGNQPQHF.